This T cell receptor (beta chain) derives from a study of shared clonotypes between healthy human individuals. Study information: CD4 naive cells filled three plates per donor, CD4 memory three, CD8 naive two and CD8 memory one.

The protocol was immunoSEQ multiplex PCR, while the TCRdb copy is restricted to in-frame clones and leaves out a portion. The profile covers some 500,000 clones, with roughly 95% appearing a single time and about 0.067% taken by the ten largest. In regard to this clone: The same CDR3 is also encoded by other DNA sequences in this sample.

Trimming left V 0 bases short and J 1 base short, with 2 bases between. Germline CDR1 reads WNHNN; CDR2 reads SYGVQD (reference sequence). This CDR3 contains 13 residues. Donors comprised healthy HIV-negative adults lacking recent acute infections or vaccinations. The TCR was taken from a woman aged 30 to 39 in good health. The rearrangement joins TRBV10-1 to TRBJ2-3; D gene unclear. Material: naive CD4+ T cells sorted from blood. Subset meaning: CD45RA+ positively selected. This CDR3 reads CASSESGTDTQYF. The CDR3 region has the DNA TGCGCCAGCAGTGAGTCCGGCACAGATACGCAGTATTTT.